This T cell receptor beta chain stems from a study of technical replicates of blood from a handful of donors. Germline V gene lookup returns CDR1 SGHTA and CDR2 FQGTGA. J gave up 3 bases and V 0 bases, and 3 bases lay outside the gene matches. The CDR3 covers 15 residues. Using immunoSEQ multiplex PCR, the repertoire was profiled, and TCRdb retains in-frame clones only, with some absent. This table holds under 70,000 clones, approximately 90% found once. The clonotype comes from a human donor in good health. Sequencing was carried out using T cells isolated from PBMCs. The gene calls are TRBV7-3 and TRBJ1-2; TRBD1 matches at 8 bases. The CDR3 protein is CASSLTAGGDYGYTF. The CDR3, as DNA: TGTGCCAGCAGCTTAACCGCAGGGGGCGACTATGGCTACACCTTC. The whole variable domain, remainder taken from reference TRBV7-3 and TRBJ1-2, is GAGVSQTPSNKVTEKGKYVELRCDPISGHTALYWYRQSLGQGPEFLIYFQGTGAADDSGLPNDRFFAVRPEGSVSTLKIQRTERGDSAVYLCASSLTAGGDYGYTFGSGTRLTVV.